This is a list of T cell receptor beta chains from one sample in a study of identical twins. TCRdb used MiXCR to reprocess the 5' RACE reads, holding one entry per CDR3 protein. The table lists 250,000 or so distinct CDR3 sequences, approximately 8.3% of them singletons. This sample was also put to use in a study of yellow fever vaccine responses in identical twins.

Material for sequencing was CD8+ T cells sorted from blood. The origin of the receptors is a young woman in good health. The CDR3 runs from the conserved cysteine through the conserved F or W. The D gene is left open where the match is weak. Only part of the rows carry a size: once, few, many, or a class if the clone is expanded.

TRBJ2-3	TRBV4-3	many	-	CASSQDRQLTDTQYF	TGCGCCAGCAGCCAAGATCGACAGCTCACAGATACGCAGTATTTT
TRBJ2-7	TRBV28	few	TRBD1	CASRSSTRGRLYEQYF	TGTGCCAGCAGGTCCTCCACGAGGGGGCGATTGTACGAGCAGTACTTC
TRBJ2-3	TRBV6-1	many	-	CASRPGMYRGGTDTQYF	TGTGCCAGCAGGCCCGGGATGTATCGAGGTGGCACAGATACGCAGTATTTT
TRBJ2-3	TRBV12-3/TRBV12-4	many	-	CASRYSGPSTDTQYF	TGTGCCAGCAGGTATAGCGGACCTAGCACAGATACGCAGTATTTT
TRBJ2-2	TRBV15	-	-	CATSRPGGPNTGELFF	TGTGCCACCAGCAGACCCGGGGGGCCGAACACCGGGGAGCTGTTTTTT
TRBJ2-5	TRBV7-9	-	-	CASSARGEETQYF	TGTGCCAGCAGCGCCAGAGGGGAAGAGACCCAGTACTTC
TRBJ2-1	TRBV12-3/TRBV12-4	-	TRBD2	CAFSGVPGPKSSYNEQFF	TGTGCCTTCAGCGGGGTCCCGGGACCCAAAAGCTCCTACAATGAGCAGTTCTTC
TRBJ2-1	TRBV20-1	-	TRBD2	CSAREIGGVNEQFF	TGCAGTGCTAGAGAAATTGGGGGGGTTAATGAGCAGTTCTTC
TRBJ2-5	TRBV5-6	many	TRBD1	CASSPGTGGRDQYF	TGTGCCAGCAGCCCCGGGACAGGGGGGAGAGACCAGTACTTC
TRBJ2-1	TRBV6-6	few	-	CASTGLLNEQFF	TGTGCCAGCACCGGACTGTTAAATGAGCAGTTCTTC
TRBJ1-2	TRBV9	-	TRBD1	CASSSTSTGLYYGYTF	TGTGCCAGCAGCTCCACATCGACAGGGTTGTACTATGGCTACACCTTC
TRBJ2-1	TRBV2	many	TRBD2	CASRLGTSKPNEQFF	TGTGCCAGCAGGCTGGGGACTAGCAAGCCCAATGAGCAGTTCTTC
TRBJ1-1	TRBV29-1	-	-	CSVGWQNTEAFF	TGCAGCGTTGGGTGGCAGAACACTGAAGCTTTCTTT
TRBJ2-2	TRBV13	-	TRBD2	CASSIGTSWAGELFF	TGTGCCAGCAGCATAGGGACTAGCTGGGCCGGGGAGCTGTTTTTT
TRBJ2-7	TRBV7-6	-	-	CASSYSPYEKYF	TGTGCCAGCAGCTATAGTCCATACGAGAAGTACTTC
TRBJ2-1	TRBV6-2/TRBV6-3	-	-	CASSPIGPGTPNNEQFF	TGTGCCAGCAGCCCAATTGGTCCCGGGACTCCGAACAATGAGCAGTTCTTC
TRBJ1-5	TRBV5-8	-	-	CASSLVGVNQPQHF	TGTGCCAGCAGCTTGGTCGGGGTAAATCAGCCCCAGCATTTT
TRBJ2-7	TRBV5-1	-	-	CASSFGARGEQYF	TGCGCCAGCAGCTTTGGGGCCCGGGGCGAGCAGTACTTC
TRBJ2-5	TRBV15	-	TRBD2	CATSTPRDYETQYF	TGTGCCACCAGCACCCCCCGGGACTACGAGACCCAGTACTTC
TRBJ1-1	TRBV29-1	few	-	CSVDGGVVNTEAFF	TGCAGCGTTGATGGAGGGGTCGTGAACACTGAAGCTTTCTTT
TRBJ2-1	TRBV18	many	-	CASSRTLSSYNEQFF	TGTGCCAGCTCACGGACTCTTAGCTCCTACAATGAGCAGTTCTTC
TRBJ2-7	TRBV7-9	-	-	CASSSAEQGYEQYF	TGTGCCAGCAGCTCCGCGGAACAGGGTTACGAGCAGTACTTC
TRBJ1-2	TRBV20-1	-	-	CSARDLWVSLTNYGYTF	TGCAGTGCTAGAGATCTGTGGGTCAGCCTCACTAACTATGGCTACACCTTC
TRBJ2-3	TRBV5-1	-	-	CASSLVRDTQYF	TGCGCCAGCAGCTTGGTTCGAGATACGCAGTATTTT
TRBJ1-1	TRBV27	few	-	CASTGGGYTEAFF	TGTGCCAGCACCGGGGGGGGGTACACTGAAGCTTTCTTT
TRBJ2-2	TRBV12-3/TRBV12-4	many	-	CASSLVVGELFF	TGTGCCAGCAGTTTAGTTGTCGGGGAGCTGTTTTTT
TRBJ2-4	TRBV20-1	few	-	CSARELRGSKDKNIQYF	TGCAGTGCTAGAGAGCTTAGGGGGAGCAAGGACAAAAACATTCAGTACTTC
TRBJ2-5	TRBV12-3/TRBV12-4	many	-	CASSAGGVGETQYF	TGTGCCAGCAGCGCTGGAGGGGTAGGAGAGACCCAGTACTTC
TRBJ2-1	TRBV21-1	-	-	CASSKVPAVSSYNEQFF	TGTGCCAGCAGCAAAGTGCCGGCGGTCAGCTCCTACAATGAGCAGTTCTTC
TRBJ2-6	TRBV4-3	-	-	CASSQVQETRFGANVLTF	TGCGCCAGCAGCCAAGTTCAAGAAACAAGGTTCGGGGCCAACGTCCTGACTTTC
TRBJ2-7	TRBV28	-	-	CASSAYWYEQYF	TGTGCCAGCAGTGCCTACTGGTACGAGCAGTACTTC
TRBJ1-1	TRBV5-6	few	TRBD1	CASRGQGSTEAFF	TGTGCCAGCAGGGGACAGGGGAGCACTGAAGCTTTCTTT
TRBJ2-2	TRBV7-9	many	TRBD2	CASSLIASGKDTGELFF	TGTGCCAGCAGCTTAATCGCTAGCGGGAAGGACACCGGGGAGCTGTTTTTT
TRBJ2-5	TRBV29-1	many	TRBD1	CSVERQGQETQYF	TGCAGCGTTGAGAGACAGGGCCAGGAGACCCAGTACTTC
TRBJ2-1	TRBV7-8	many	-	CASSAHNEQFF	TGTGCCAGCAGCGCCCACAATGAGCAGTTCTTC
TRBJ2-7	TRBV5-1	many	-	CASSFEGEMYEQYF	TGCGCCAGCAGCTTCGAAGGGGAGATGTACGAGCAGTACTTC
TRBJ2-7	TRBV27	many	-	CASSLSEDYEQYF	TGTGCCAGCAGTTTATCCGAAGACTACGAGCAGTACTTC
TRBJ2-7	TRBV10-3	few	-	CAISDTDTYEQYF	TGTGCCATCAGTGACACGGATACCTACGAGCAGTACTTC
TRBJ2-7	TRBV11-2	-	TRBD2	CASSPLGGNEFSGRVRHEQYF	TGTGCCAGCAGCCCGCTAGGGGGGAATGAGTTTAGCGGGAGAGTCCGGCACGAGCAGTACTTC
TRBJ2-3	TRBV28	few	TRBD1	CASSPRDRSTDTQYF	TGTGCCAGCAGTCCCCGGGACAGGTCCACAGATACGCAGTATTTT